These 5 T cell receptor beta chains share one sample of origin, sequenced in a study of long-term antiretroviral therapy in people with HIV. Investigators performed immunoSEQ version v3.0 at survey level. The repertoire was sequenced with immunoSEQ multiplex PCR; TCRdb's copy has only in-frame clones and lacks some. The table lists 25,000 or so clones, about three quarters of them singletons. The specimen comprised unsorted PBMCs, sampled 1.5 years before starting antiretroviral therapy. The receptors shown here come from a man aged 18 to 30 with HIV.

The V and J genes are TRBV5-4 and TRBJ1-1, with TRBD1 as a possible D gene (5 bases). V was cut by 4 bases and J by 8 bases, with 15 bases left in between. This CDR3 spans 13 amino acids. Germline lookup yields CDR1 SGHNT and CDR2 YYREEE (reference sequence). The CDR3 nucleotides read TGTGCCAGCAGCCGGAAGATACAGGAGGAAGCTTTCTTT. Translation: CASSRKIQEEAFF.

This chain uses TRBV2 with TRBJ2-7, with D possibly called TRBD1 or TRBD2 (5 bases each). The CDR3 covers 15 residues. CDR1 is SNHLY, CDR2 FYNNEI, per germline. Trimming removed 1 base at V and 7 bases at J, with 17 bases between. CDR3 nucleotide sequence: TGTGCCAGCAGTGAAGGGGACGGGTGGGGTCAAGAGCAGTACTTC. Translation gives CASSEGDGWGQEQYF.

This chain joins TRBV9 and TRBJ1-1, with 11 bases aligning to TRBD1. This CDR3 is 15 amino acids long. Trimming cost V 4 bases and J 1 base; bases outside gene matches: 3. Per germline, CDR1 SGDLS and CDR2 YYNGEE. The CDR3 DNA reads TGTGCCAGCAGCCTCGGACAGGGGGCGAACACTGAAGCTTTCTTT. This encodes CASSLGQGANTEAFF.

The V and J genes are TRBV2 and TRBJ1-3; D is unclear. Trimming shortened V by 0 bases and J by 14 bases, and 14 bases separated the two germline ends. The CDR3 runs to 13 residues. In germline, CDR1 is SNHLY, CDR2 FYNNEI. CDR3 coding DNA: TGTGCCAGCAGTGAAGCTTGGAAAAGGGCAGTATATTTT. Its protein is CASSEAWKRAVYF.

The table lists this clone with a count of one. V gene TRBV2 combines with J gene TRBJ2-7, with D possibly matching TRBD2 (6 bases). Trimming took 2 bases from V and 3 from J, leaving 11 bases between them. Germline V CDR1 and CDR2: SNHLY, FYNNEI. This CDR3 comprises 14 residues. CDR3 amino acids: CASSEQGLGYEQYF. Written as DNA, the CDR3 is TGTGCCAGCAGTGAACAGGGACTCGGCTACGAGCAGTACTTC.